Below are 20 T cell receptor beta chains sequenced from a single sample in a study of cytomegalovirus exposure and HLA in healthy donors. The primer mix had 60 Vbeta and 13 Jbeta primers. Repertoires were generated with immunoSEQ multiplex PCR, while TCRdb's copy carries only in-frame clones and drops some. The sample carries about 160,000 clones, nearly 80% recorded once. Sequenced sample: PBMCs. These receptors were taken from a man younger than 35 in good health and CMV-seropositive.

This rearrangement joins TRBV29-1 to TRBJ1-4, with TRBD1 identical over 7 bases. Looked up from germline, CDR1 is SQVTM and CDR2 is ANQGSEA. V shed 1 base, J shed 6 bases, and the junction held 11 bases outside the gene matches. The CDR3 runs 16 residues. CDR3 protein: CSVEGLTGKEDEKLFF. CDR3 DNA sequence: TGCAGCGTTGAAGGGCTGACAGGGAAGGAAGATGAAAAACTGTTTTTT.

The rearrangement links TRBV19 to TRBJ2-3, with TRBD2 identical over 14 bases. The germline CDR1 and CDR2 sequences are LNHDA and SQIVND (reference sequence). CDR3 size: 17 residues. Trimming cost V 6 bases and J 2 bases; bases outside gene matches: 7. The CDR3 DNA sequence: TGTGCCAGTAGGGGACTAGCGGGGGCCTCGCTCACAGATACGCAGTATTTT. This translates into CASRGLAGASLTDTQYF.

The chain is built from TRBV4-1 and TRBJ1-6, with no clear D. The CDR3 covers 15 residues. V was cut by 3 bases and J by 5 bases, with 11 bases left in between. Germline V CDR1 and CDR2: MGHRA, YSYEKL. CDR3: CASSQGGVDNSPLHF. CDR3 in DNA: TGCGCCAGCAGCCAGGGAGGAGTCGATAATTCACCCCTCCACTTT.

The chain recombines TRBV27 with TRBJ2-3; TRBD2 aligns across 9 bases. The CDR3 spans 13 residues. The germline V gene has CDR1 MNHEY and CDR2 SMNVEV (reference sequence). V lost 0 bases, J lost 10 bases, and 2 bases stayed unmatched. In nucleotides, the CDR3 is TGTGCCAGCAGTTTATCTAGCGGGGGTGCGCAGTATTTT. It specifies CASSLSSGGAQYF.

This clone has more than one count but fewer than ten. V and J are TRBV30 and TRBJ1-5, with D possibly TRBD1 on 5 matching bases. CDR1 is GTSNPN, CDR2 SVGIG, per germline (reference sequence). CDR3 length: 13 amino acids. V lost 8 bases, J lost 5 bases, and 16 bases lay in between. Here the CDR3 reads CAAAQGSDQPQHF. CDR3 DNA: TGTGCCGCAGCTCAGGGATCTGATCAGCCCCAGCATTTT.

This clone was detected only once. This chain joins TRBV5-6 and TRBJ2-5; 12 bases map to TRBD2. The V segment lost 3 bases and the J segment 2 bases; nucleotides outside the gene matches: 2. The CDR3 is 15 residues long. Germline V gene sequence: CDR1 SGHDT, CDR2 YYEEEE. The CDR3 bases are TGTGCCAGCAGCTCCGGGACTAGCGGGCAAGAGACCCAGTACTTC. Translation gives CASSSGTSGQETQYF.

CDR3 residues: CASSWGTGGRYEQYF. CDR3 in DNA: TGTGCCAGCAGCTGGGGGACAGGGGGACGCTACGAGCAGTACTTC. The V and J genes are TRBV5-6 and TRBJ2-7, with TRBD1 identical over 11 bases. In germline, CDR1 is SGHDT, CDR2 YYEEEE. J was trimmed by 3 bases and V by 3 bases; bases with no gene match: 5. The CDR3 is 15 residues long. The full variable domain, rest sourced from reference TRBV5-6 and TRBJ2-7, is DAGVTQSPTHLIKTRGQQVTLRCSPKSGHDTVSWYQQALGQGPQFIFQYYEEEERQRGNFPDRFSGHQFPNYSSELNVNALLLGDSALYLCASSWGTGGRYEQYFGPGTRLTVT.

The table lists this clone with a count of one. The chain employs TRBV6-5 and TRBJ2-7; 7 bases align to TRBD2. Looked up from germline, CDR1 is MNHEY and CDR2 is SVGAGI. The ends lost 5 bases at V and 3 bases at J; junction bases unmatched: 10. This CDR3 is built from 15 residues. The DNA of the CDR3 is TGTGCCAGCAGTACCGGGAGGACCAAATTCTACGAGCAGTACTTC. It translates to CASSTGRTKFYEQYF.

In nucleotides, the CDR3 is TGCGCCAGCAGCTTGCCGTCTAGCGGGATCCATGAGCAGTTCTTC. It specifies CASSLPSSGIHEQFF. The rearrangement uses TRBV5-1 and TRBJ2-1; 9 bases match TRBD2. The CDR3 length is 15 residues. CDR1 is SGHRS and CDR2 is YFSETQ in the germline V gene. V shed 1 base, J shed 8 bases, and the junction held 7 bases outside the gene matches. The full variable domain, in which reference TRBV5-1 and TRBJ2-1 provide the parts outside the CDR3, is KAGVTQTPRYLIKTRGQQVTLSCSPISGHRSVSWYQQTPGQGLQFLFEYFSETQRNKGNFPGRFSGRQFSNSRSEMNVSTLELGDSALYLCASSLPSSGIHEQFFGPGTRLTVL.

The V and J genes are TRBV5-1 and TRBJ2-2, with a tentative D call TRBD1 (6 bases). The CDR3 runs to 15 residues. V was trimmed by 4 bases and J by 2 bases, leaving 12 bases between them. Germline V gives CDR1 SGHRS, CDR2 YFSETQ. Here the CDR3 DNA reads TGCGCCAGCAGCATCCTGACAGGAAACACCGGGGAGCTGTTTTTT. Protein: CASSILTGNTGELFF.

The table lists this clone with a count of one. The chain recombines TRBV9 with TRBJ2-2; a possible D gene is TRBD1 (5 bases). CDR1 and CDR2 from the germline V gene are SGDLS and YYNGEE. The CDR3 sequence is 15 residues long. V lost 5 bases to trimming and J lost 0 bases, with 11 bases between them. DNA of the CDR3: TGTGCCAGCAGTGTGGGGCCTACGAACACCGGGGAGCTGTTTTTT. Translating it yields CASSVGPTNTGELFF.

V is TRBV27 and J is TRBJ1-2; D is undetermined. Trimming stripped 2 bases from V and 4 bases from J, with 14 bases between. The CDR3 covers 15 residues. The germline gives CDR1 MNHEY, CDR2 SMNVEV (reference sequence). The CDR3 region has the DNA TGTGCCAGCAGTTTAAGGTCAGGACTGAGCTATGGCTACACCTTC. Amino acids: CASSLRSGLSYGYTF.

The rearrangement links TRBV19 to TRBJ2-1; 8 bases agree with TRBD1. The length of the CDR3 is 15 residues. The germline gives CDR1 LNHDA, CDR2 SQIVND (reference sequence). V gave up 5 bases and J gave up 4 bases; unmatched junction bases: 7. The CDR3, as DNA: TGTGCCAGTAGTGACAGGGGCCTTCCATACAATGAGCAGTTCTTC. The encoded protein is CASSDRGLPYNEQFF.

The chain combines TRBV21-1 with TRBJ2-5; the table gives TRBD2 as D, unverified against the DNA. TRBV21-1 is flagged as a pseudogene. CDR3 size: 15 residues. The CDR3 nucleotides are TGTGCCAGCAGAATTTTGAGGGTACCAAGAGTGACCCAGTACTTC. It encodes CASRILRVPRVTQYF.

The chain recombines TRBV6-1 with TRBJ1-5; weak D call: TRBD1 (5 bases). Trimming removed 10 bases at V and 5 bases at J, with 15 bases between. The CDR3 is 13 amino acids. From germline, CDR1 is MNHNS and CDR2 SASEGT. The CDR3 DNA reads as TGTGCCACCCCGGGGGAATTAGATCAGCCCCAGCATTTT. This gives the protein CATPGELDQPQHF.

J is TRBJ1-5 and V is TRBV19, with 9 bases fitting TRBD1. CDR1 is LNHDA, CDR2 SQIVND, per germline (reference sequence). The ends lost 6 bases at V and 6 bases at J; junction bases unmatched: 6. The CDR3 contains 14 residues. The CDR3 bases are TGTGCCAGTAGGCCGGGACAGGGAGGTCAGCCCCAGCATTTT. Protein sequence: CASRPGQGGQPQHF.

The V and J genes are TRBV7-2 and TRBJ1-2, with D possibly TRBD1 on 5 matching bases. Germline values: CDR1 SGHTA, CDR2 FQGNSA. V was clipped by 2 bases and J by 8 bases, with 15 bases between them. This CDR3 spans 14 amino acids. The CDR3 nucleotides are TGTGCCAGCAGCTTAACCCAGGGTCGTGGCGGCTACACCTTC. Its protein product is CASSLTQGRGGYTF.

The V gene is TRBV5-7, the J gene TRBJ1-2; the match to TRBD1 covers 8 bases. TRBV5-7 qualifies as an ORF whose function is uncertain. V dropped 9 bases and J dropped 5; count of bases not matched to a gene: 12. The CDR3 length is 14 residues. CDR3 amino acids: CANQTGVIWYGYTF. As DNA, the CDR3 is TGTGCCAACCAGACAGGGGTGATTTGGTATGGCTACACCTTC.

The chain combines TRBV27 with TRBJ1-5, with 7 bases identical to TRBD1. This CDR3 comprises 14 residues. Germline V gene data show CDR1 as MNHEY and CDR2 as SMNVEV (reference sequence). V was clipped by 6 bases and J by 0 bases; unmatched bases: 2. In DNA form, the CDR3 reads TGTGCCAGCAGCCCAGGGGGTAGCAATCAGCCCCAGCATTTT. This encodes CASSPGGSNQPQHF.

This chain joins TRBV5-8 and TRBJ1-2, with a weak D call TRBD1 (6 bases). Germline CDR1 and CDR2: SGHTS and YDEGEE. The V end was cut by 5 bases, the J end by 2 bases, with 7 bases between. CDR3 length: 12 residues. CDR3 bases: TGTGCCAGCAGTCAGGGGAACTATGGCTACACCTTC. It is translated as CASSQGNYGYTF.